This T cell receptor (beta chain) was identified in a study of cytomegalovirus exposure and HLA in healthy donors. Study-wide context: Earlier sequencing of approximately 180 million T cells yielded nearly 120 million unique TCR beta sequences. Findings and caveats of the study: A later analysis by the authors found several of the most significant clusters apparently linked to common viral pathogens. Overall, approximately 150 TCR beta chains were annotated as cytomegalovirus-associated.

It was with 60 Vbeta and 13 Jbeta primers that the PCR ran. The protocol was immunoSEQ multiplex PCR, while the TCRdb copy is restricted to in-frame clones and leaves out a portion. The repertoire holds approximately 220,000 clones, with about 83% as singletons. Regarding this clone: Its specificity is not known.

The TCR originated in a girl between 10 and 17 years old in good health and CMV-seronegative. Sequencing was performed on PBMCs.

As DNA, the CDR3 is TGTGCCAGCTCTTTCCAAGAGGGATATACGCAGTATTTT. Translated, it gives CASSFQEGYTQYF. This chain uses TRBV18 with TRBJ2-3, with D perhaps TRBD2 (5 bases). Looked up from germline, CDR1 is KGHSH and CDR2 is LQKENI. The CDR3 has 13 amino acids. V lost 6 bases and J 7 bases, leaving 14 bases between the germline ends. Full variable domain (rest looked up from reference TRBV18 and TRBJ2-3): NAGVMQNPRHLVRRRGQEARLRCSPMKGHSHVYWYRQLPEEGLKFMVYLQKENIIDESGMPKERFSAEFPKEGPSILRIQQVVRGDSAAYFCASSFQEGYTQYFGPGTRLTVL.